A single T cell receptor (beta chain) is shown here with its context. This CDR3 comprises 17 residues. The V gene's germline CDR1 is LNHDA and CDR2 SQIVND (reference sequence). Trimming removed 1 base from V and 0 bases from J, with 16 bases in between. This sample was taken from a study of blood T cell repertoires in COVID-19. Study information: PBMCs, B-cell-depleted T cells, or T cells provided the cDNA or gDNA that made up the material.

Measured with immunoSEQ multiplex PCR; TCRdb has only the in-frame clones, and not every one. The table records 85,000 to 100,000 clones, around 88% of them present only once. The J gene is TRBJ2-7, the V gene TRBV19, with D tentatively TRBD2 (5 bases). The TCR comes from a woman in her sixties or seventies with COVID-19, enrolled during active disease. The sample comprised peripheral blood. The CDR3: CASSIGFGGGYSYEQYF. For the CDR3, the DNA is TGTGCCAGTAGTATAGGTTTCGGTGGAGGATACTCCTACGAGCAGTACTTC.